This T cell receptor (beta chain) was sequenced for a study of response to subunit inactivated influenza vaccine. Trimming at V came to 4 bases and at J to 1 base, leaving 8 bases not matched to a gene. Germline CDR1 SGDLS, CDR2 YYNGEE. The CDR3 is made up of 16 amino acids. TCRdb recomputed calls from the RT-PCR reads with MiXCR, one row per CDR3 protein. The sample includes roughly 540,000 distinct CDR3 sequences, around a quarter seen only once; the top ten take 2.5% to 3%. These data were also filed under a second study, of T cells expressing NK-cell markers. Per that paper: Scientists made TCR beta cDNA using 5'RACE template switching with UMIs.

The clonotype was recovered from a man aged 50 or older who received an inactivated influenza vaccine. The sequencing here drew on CD4+ T cells sorted from PBMCs, taken 12 days after vaccination. This chain links TRBV9 with TRBJ2-1; 7 bases map to TRBD2. The CDR3 DNA sequence: TGTGCCAGCAGCCCCCGACCTAGCGGATCCTACAATGAGCAGTTCTTC. Residues: CASSPRPSGSYNEQFF.